The 6 T cell receptor beta chains in this list originate from one sample, sequenced in a study of T-cell reconstitution after alpha-beta-depleted transplantation in children. Unique molecular identifiers were built into the TCRbeta library. TCRdb re-called the PCR reads with MiXCR, one entry per CDR3 protein. In the table there are 490,000 or so distinct CDR3 sequences, 8% to 11% of which are singletons. This specimen consisted of PBMCs, obtained before TCRalphabeta/CD19-depleted stem cell transplant. All receptors derive from a child aged 2 to 15 with inherited bone marrow failure, due to receive a stem cell transplant.

There are many counts of this clonotype. The rearrangement links TRBV11-2 to TRBJ1-2, with 7 bases matching TRBD1. The trim removed 4 bases at V and 0 bases at J, leaving 11 bases unmatched. The germline gives CDR1 SGHAT, CDR2 FQNNGV. CDR3 size: 17 residues. CDR3 DNA: TGTGCCAGCAGCTCGCCGACAGGGAAAGGAGCTAACTATGGCTACACCTTC. Translation: CASSSPTGKGANYGYTF.

The genes are TRBV19 and TRBJ2-2; the match to TRBD2 covers 12 bases. The ends lost 5 bases at V and 5 bases at J; junction bases unmatched: 6. Germline V CDR1 and CDR2: LNHDA, SQIVND (reference sequence). This CDR3 spans 16 amino acids. CDR3 coding DNA: TGTGCCAGTAGTCGTGGACTAGCGGGACGAACCGGGGAGCTGTTTTTT. It is translated as CASSRGLAGRTGELFF.

The table lists this clonotype with a few counts. The chain carries TRBV29-1 and TRBJ2-2, with a tentative D call TRBD2 (5 bases). The V gene lost 0 bases and the J gene lost 2 bases, with 13 bases spanning the gap. Germline-derived CDR1 and CDR2 are SQVTM and ANQGSEA. The CDR3 is made up of 16 amino acids. CDR3 DNA sequence: TGCAGCGTTGAAGATGATTATGGGAGAAACACCGGGGAGCTGTTTTTT. Translated: CSVEDDYGRNTGELFF.

Notes on this clonotype: One base away lies a much larger clone, so this may be a sequencing read error. The V call is TRBV11-2, the J call TRBJ2-7; D call uncertain. The V end was cut by 2 bases, the J end by 5 bases, with 22 bases between. In germline, CDR1 is SGHAT, CDR2 FQNNGV. The length of the CDR3 is 17 residues. Here the CDR3 reads CASSLSDFGLSEDEQYF. CDR3 coding DNA: TGTGCCAGCAGCTTAAGTGATTTCGGGCTATCGGAAGACGAGCAGTACTTC.

The rearrangement uses TRBV7-9 and TRBJ1-3; D might be TRBD1 (6 bases). The CDR3 is 16 amino acids. Deletions cut 8 bases from V and 0 bases from J, with 17 bases between. The germline CDR1 and CDR2 sequences are SEHNR and FQNEAQ (reference sequence). In DNA form, the CDR3 reads TGTGCCAGCCGAGCCGTACAGGGTAGCTCTGGAAACACCATATATTTT. Translated, it gives CASRAVQGSSGNTIYF.

This clonotype was observed a handful of times. The rearrangement uses TRBV29-1 and TRBJ2-1; 8 positions agree with TRBD2. The CDR3 is 13 residues long. Germline CDR1 is SQVTM and CDR2 is ANQGSEA. As DNA, the CDR3 is TGCACCCACACGGGACTAGGGGTAAATGAGCAGTTCTTC. The encoded protein is CTHTGLGVNEQFF.